This TCR beta chain came from a study of T cells in Graves' hyperthyroidism and ophthalmopathy. At the level of the study: Peripheral blood samples were taken at initial diagnosis, prior to any treatment. Study observations and caveats: Researchers found most expanded thyroid clonotypes above 0.001 in blood as well.

Among the patients, aged 18 to 65, hyperthyroidism was newly diagnosed and had lasted under 2 months. Patients with uncontrolled infections, other autoimmune diseases, pregnancy or lactation were excluded. Regarding this clonotype: Its antigen is unidentified.

The source material, RNA transcripts, was used to amplify TCR beta CDR3 regions. The HTBI set primed first-round TCR CDR3 RT-PCR. TCRdb recomputed calls from the multiplex PCR reads with MiXCR, one row per CDR3 protein. The sample has roughly 380,000 distinct CDR3 sequences; 15% to 20% are singletons. This CDR3 is built from 17 residues. The germline gives CDR1 MNHNS, CDR2 SASEGT. V gave up 9 bases and J gave up 4 bases; unmatched junction bases: 18. The sequenced sample consisted of blood. This sequence joins TRBV6-1 and TRBJ1-2, with 9 bases that match TRBD1. The TCR originated in a woman aged 18-35 years with Graves' hyperthyroidism. The CDR3 sequence is CASSRTGQGEWGYGYTF. The CDR3 bases are TGTGCCAGTTCCAGAACGGGACAGGGCGAATGGGGCTATGGCTACACCTTC.